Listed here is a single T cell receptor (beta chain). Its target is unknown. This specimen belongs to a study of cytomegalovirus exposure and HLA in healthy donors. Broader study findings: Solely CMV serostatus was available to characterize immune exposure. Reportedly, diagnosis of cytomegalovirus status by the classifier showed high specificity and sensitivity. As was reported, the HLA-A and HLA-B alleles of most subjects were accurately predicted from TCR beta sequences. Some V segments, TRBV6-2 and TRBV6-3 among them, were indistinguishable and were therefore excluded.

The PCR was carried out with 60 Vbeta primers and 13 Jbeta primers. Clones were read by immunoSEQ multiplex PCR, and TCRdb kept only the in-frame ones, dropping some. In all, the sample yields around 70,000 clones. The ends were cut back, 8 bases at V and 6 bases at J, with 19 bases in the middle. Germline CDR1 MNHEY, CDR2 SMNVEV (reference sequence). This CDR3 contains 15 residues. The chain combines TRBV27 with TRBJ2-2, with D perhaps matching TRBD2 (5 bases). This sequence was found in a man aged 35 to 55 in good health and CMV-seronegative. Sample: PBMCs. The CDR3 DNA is TGTGCCAGCCTCCTTCGTGCTAGCCTTCCCGGGGAGCTGTTTTTT. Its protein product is CASLLRASLPGELFF.